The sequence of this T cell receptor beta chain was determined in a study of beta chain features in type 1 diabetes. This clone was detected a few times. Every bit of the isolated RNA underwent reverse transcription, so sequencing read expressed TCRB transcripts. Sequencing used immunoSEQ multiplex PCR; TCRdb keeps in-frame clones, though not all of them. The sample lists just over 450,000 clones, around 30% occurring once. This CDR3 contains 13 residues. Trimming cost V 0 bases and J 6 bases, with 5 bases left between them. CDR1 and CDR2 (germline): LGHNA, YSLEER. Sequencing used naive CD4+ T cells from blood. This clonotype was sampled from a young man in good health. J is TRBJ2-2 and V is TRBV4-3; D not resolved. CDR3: CASSQDGSGELFF. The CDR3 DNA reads TGCGCCAGCAGCCAAGATGGATCCGGGGAGCTGTTTTTT.